The rows below give T cell receptor beta chains drawn from one sample of a study of blood T cell repertoires in COVID-19. Measured with immunoSEQ multiplex PCR; TCRdb has only the in-frame clones, and not every one. The sample shows about 290,000 clones, 89% of them seen only once. The specimen was peripheral blood. Every receptor here comes from a woman aged 30 to 39 with COVID-19, enrolled during active disease. CDR3s include the opening cysteine and the closing phenylalanine or tryptophan. The order of the fields is J gene, clone size, V gene, D gene, CDR3 protein, CDR3 DNA. A D gene is named only where the DNA matches it firmly. Part of the rows lack a size; the others show once, few, many or a class for expanded clones.

>TRBJ2-7|-|TRBV7-9|-
CASSLLSEQYF
TGTGCCAGCAGCTTATTGAGCGAGCAGTACTTC
>TRBJ2-7|-|TRBV7-9|-
CASSPKGGEQYF
TGTGCCAGCAGCCCAAAGGGGGGGGAGCAGTACTTC
>TRBJ1-4|few|TRBV28|-
CASKGRVGGEKLFF
TGTGCCAGCAAAGGCCGGGTCGGGGGGGAAAAACTGTTTTTT
>TRBJ1-4|few|TRBV27|TRBD1
CASSFTGVNEKLFF
TGTGCCAGCAGTTTTACAGGGGTAAATGAAAAACTGTTTTTT
>TRBJ2-3|-|TRBV10-1|-
CASSWDSGSDTQYF
TGCGCCAGCAGTTGGGACTCCGGTTCCGATACGCAGTATTTT
>TRBJ2-1|-|TRBV9|-
CASSVVAQGWGQFF
TGTGCCAGCAGCGTCGTCGCTCAGGGCTGGGGGCAGTTCTTC
>TRBJ2-7|-|TRBV7-9|TRBD2
CASSLEAGGPYEQYF
TGTGCCAGCAGCTTGGAAGCGGGGGGACCCTACGAGCAGTACTTC
>TRBJ2-1|-|TRBV19|TRBD2
CASRGETSGGNNEQFF
TGTGCCAGTAGAGGGGAGACTAGCGGGGGGAACAATGAGCAGTTCTTC
>TRBJ1-3|once|TRBV12-3/TRBV12-4|-
CASSHYGNTIYF
TGTGCCAGCAGCCACTATGGAAACACCATATATTTT
>TRBJ2-1|-|TRBV6-5|-
CAGRGLSYNEQFF
TGTGCCGGAAGGGGGTTATCCTACAATGAGCAGTTCTTC